One and the same sample provided the 29 T cell receptor beta chains below, sequenced in a study of spatial heterogeneity in lung cancer. TCRdb analysed the 5' RACE reads with MiXCR anew, one entry per CDR3 protein. The sample carries 77,000 or so distinct CDR3 sequences, roughly a fifth recorded once. This sample's time point: sample taken at primary tumor resection. Sequencing was performed on whole RNA extracted from tumor and nontumor lung tissue, or from frozen PBMC, and the material was left unsorted. Here the sequenced sample was PBMCs, taken at surgery. These receptor sequences come from a male donor with early-stage non-small cell lung cancer.

Turning to this clonotype: One base away lies a much larger clone, so this may be a sequencing read error. The chain couples TRBV7-8 to TRBJ1-1, with TRBD1 matching over 9 bases. Looked up from germline, CDR1 is SGHVS and CDR2 is FQNEAQ. The CDR3 has 14 amino acids. This chain's CDR3 is CANSPLDRGTEAFF. The CDR3 DNA is TGTGCCAACAGCCCCCTCGACAGGGGGACTGAAGCTTTCTTT.

This clonotype was observed a handful of times. The CDR3 loop is CASSLQANLNTEAFF. In DNA form, the CDR3 reads TGTGCCAGCAGCCTACAGGCGAACCTTAACACTGAAGCTTTCTTT. V gene TRBV7-3 combines with J gene TRBJ1-1, with TRBD1 as a possible D gene (5 bases). Trimming shortened V by 5 bases and J by 2 bases, and 15 bases separated the two germline ends. Germline V gene lookup returns CDR1 SGHTA and CDR2 FQGTGA. The CDR3 totals 15 residues.

This chain links TRBV18 with TRBJ1-2, with a tentative D call TRBD1 (6 bases). Germline loops: CDR1 KGHSH, CDR2 LQKENI. Trimming took off 4 bases at V and 4 bases at J, with 16 bases between the two ends. The CDR3 length is 15 residues. CDR3 amino acids: CASSLQGSDVYGYTF. CDR3 nucleotide sequence: TGTGCCAGCTCACTTCAGGGGTCCGATGTCTATGGCTACACCTTC.

The chain joins TRBV5-4 to TRBJ2-7; D is possibly TRBD2 (5 bases). The CDR3 runs to 14 residues. V was shortened by 0 bases and J by 2 bases, with 9 bases between the two germline ends. Germline V gives CDR1 SGHNT, CDR2 YYREEE (reference sequence). CDR3 loop: CASSLGRPPYEQYF. The CDR3 region has the DNA TGTGCCAGCAGCTTGGGGAGGCCCCCCTACGAGCAGTACTTC.

This clonotype showed up just a few times. The chain joins TRBV27 to TRBJ2-7; perhaps TRBD2 as D (6 bases). The CDR3 sequence is 13 residues long. With 2 bases removed from V and 8 bases from J, the gap between germline ends came to 13 bases. Germline-derived CDR1 and CDR2 are MNHEY and SMNVEV (reference sequence). This CDR3 reads CASSLRTGDQQYF. The CDR3 coding sequence is TGTGCCAGCAGTTTAAGGACGGGGGATCAGCAGTACTTC.

This clonotype was picked up a small number of times. J is TRBJ1-1 and V is TRBV9; D perhaps matches TRBD1 (5 bases). V was clipped by 1 base and J by 7 bases, with 14 bases between them. The CDR3 spans 14 residues. Germline-derived CDR1 and CDR2 are SGDLS and YYNGEE. The CDR3 loop reads CASSVSGQGGEAFF. In DNA form, the CDR3 reads TGTGCCAGCAGCGTATCTGGGCAGGGAGGTGAAGCTTTCTTT.

This clonotype was seen once. This rearrangement joins TRBV10-3 to TRBJ2-7; D call uncertain. V lost 10 bases and J lost 3, with 7 bases in between. Per germline, CDR1 ENHRY and CDR2 SYGVKD. The CDR3 has 10 residues. The CDR3 loop reads CASGNYEQYF. The DNA for the CDR3 is TGTGCCAGCGGTAACTACGAGCAGTACTTC.

This clonotype occurred many times. The junction and the germline gene differ at one end; a read error may be behind it. J is TRBJ1-5 and V is TRBV19; D is possibly TRBD1 (5 bases). CDR1 is LNHDA, CDR2 SQIVND, per germline (reference sequence). The length of the CDR3 is 14 residues. CDR3 in amino acids: CASSIQGSHQPQHF. CDR3 coding DNA: TGTGCCAGTAGTATTCAGGGTAGCCATCAGCCCCAGCATTTT.

This clonotype has ten or more counts. The chain employs TRBV7-2 and TRBJ2-7; no definite D call. Germline V gene data show CDR1 as SGHTA and CDR2 as FQGNSA. The CDR3 length is 13 residues. Trimming pared 1 base from V and 0 bases from J, leaving 4 bases between. The CDR3 sequence is CASSLGPSYEQYF. The CDR3 region has the DNA TGTGCCAGCAGCTTAGGGCCCTCCTACGAGCAGTACTTC. The whole variable domain, remainder taken from reference TRBV7-2 and TRBJ2-7, is GAGVSQSPSNKVTEKGKDVELRCDPISGHTALYWYRQSLGQGLEFLIYFQGNSAPDKSGLPSDRFSAERTGGSVSTLTIQRTQQEDSAVYLCASSLGPSYEQYFGPGTRLTVT.

V is TRBV5-1 and J is TRBJ1-4; D is perhaps TRBD1 (6 bases). Trimming removed 7 bases from V and 5 bases from J, with 12 bases in between. This CDR3 is built from 13 residues. Germline V CDR1 and CDR2: SGHRS, YFSETQ. In DNA, the CDR3 is TGCGCCAGCGCTAGGGGGTCCAATGAAAAACTGTTTTTT. This encodes CASARGSNEKLFF.

This clonotype was picked up many times. The genes are TRBV20-1 and TRBJ2-3, with D perhaps matching TRBD1 (6 bases). CDR3 length equals 18 residues. Germline CDR1 DFQATT, CDR2 SNEGSKA (reference sequence). Trimming removed 0 bases at V and 2 bases at J, with 21 bases between. CDR3 sequence (DNA): TGCAGTGCTAGAGATTCACGCAGGGGTCTTGGACCCACAGATACGCAGTATTTT. Its protein product is CSARDSRRGLGPTDTQYF.

V usage is TRBV7-2 and J usage is TRBJ2-3; 8 nucleotides agree with TRBD2. With 5 bases clipped from V and 5 bases from J, the junction kept 6 bases outside the gene matches. The CDR3 has 14 residues. Germline CDR1 reads SGHTA; CDR2 reads FQGNSA. The CDR3 bases are TGTGCCAGCAGCCCGGGACTAGATGTAGATACGCAGTATTTT. This codes for CASSPGLDVDTQYF.

This clonotype has a handful of counts. V usage is TRBV29-1 and J usage is TRBJ1-1; D gene ambiguous. The CDR3 is 10 amino acids. Germline V lookup: CDR1 SQVTM, CDR2 ANQGSEA. V was clipped by 7 bases and J by 7 bases, with 10 bases between them. The CDR3 sequence is CSGAGNEAFF. CDR3 in DNA: TGCAGCGGGGCCGGAAATGAAGCTTTCTTT.

The chain recombines TRBV19 with TRBJ1-5, with 7 bases identical to TRBD1. The germline V gene has CDR1 LNHDA and CDR2 SQIVND (reference sequence). This CDR3 is built from 16 residues. J gave up 4 bases and V 5 bases, and 11 bases lay outside the gene matches. The CDR3 spells CASSLGGPGANQPQHF. The CDR3 region has the DNA TGTGCCAGTAGTTTAGGGGGCCCAGGGGCAAATCAGCCCCAGCATTTT.

This chain uses TRBV29-1 with TRBJ1-1, with a tentative D call TRBD1 (6 bases). In germline, CDR1 is SQVTM, CDR2 ANQGSEA. The CDR3 length is 13 residues. Trimming took 7 bases from V and 3 from J, leaving 15 bases between them. The CDR3 bases are TGCAGCGCCTCCACAGGGCTCGACACTGAAGCTTTCTTT. It specifies CSASTGLDTEAFF.

The table lists this clonotype with a few counts. The chain recombines TRBV9 with TRBJ2-7, with a weak D call TRBD1 (5 bases). Germline loops: CDR1 SGDLS, CDR2 YYNGEE. Trimming stripped 4 bases from V and 0 bases from J, with 11 bases between. CDR3 length: 14 residues. The CDR3 spells CASSPQTASYEQYF. CDR3 nucleotide sequence: TGTGCCAGCAGCCCCCAGACAGCCTCCTACGAGCAGTACTTC. Looking up the rest from reference TRBV9 and TRBJ2-7 gives the full variable domain: DSGVTQTPKHLITATGQRVTLRCSPRSGDLSVYWYQQSLDQGLQFLIQYYNGEERAKGNILERFSAQQFPDLHSELNLSSLELGDSALYFCASSPQTASYEQYFGPGTRLTVT.

This clonotype has only a few counts. The J gene is TRBJ1-1, the V gene TRBV7-9, with 10 bases lining up with TRBD1. CDR1 and CDR2 from the germline V gene are SEHNR and FQNEAQ (reference sequence). Trimming took 5 bases from V and 1 from J; bases not matched to a gene: 4. The CDR3 is made up of 15 amino acids. The CDR3 is CASSRGTGANTEAFF. The CDR3 DNA reads as TGTGCCAGCAGCAGGGGGACAGGGGCGAACACTGAAGCTTTCTTT.

In its sample, this clonotype was seen a few times. The chain carries TRBV6-5 and TRBJ2-6; no reliable D call. This CDR3 comprises 16 residues. V lost 4 bases and J lost 0, with 10 bases in between. Germline V gene sequence: CDR1 MNHEY, CDR2 SVGAGI. The CDR3 here is CASSSLIFSGANVLTF. The CDR3 DNA sequence: TGTGCCAGCAGTTCTCTTATCTTCTCTGGGGCCAACGTCCTGACTTTC.

This clonotype was found many times. This rearrangement joins TRBV2 to TRBJ1-1; 7 bases match TRBD1. CDR1 and CDR2 (germline): SNHLY, FYNNEI. This CDR3 spans 14 amino acids. V lost 8 bases, J lost 3 bases, and 9 bases stayed unmatched. Here the CDR3 DNA reads TGTGCCAGCTCCAGGGAAGGGACAGACACTGAAGCTTTCTTT. Amino acids: CASSREGTDTEAFF.

This clonotype came up a few times. In DNA form, the CDR3 reads TGTGCCAGCAGCGTGGGCGGCCCGCTGAACACTGAAGCTTTCTTT. Its protein product is CASSVGGPLNTEAFF. The chain recombines TRBV9 with TRBJ1-1, with D unresolved. The CDR3 is 15 amino acids. Germline V gives CDR1 SGDLS, CDR2 YYNGEE. V was pared by 2 bases and J by 0 bases, with 11 bases between. Full variable domain (remainder filled in from reference TRBV9 and TRBJ1-1): DSGVTQTPKHLITATGQRVTLRCSPRSGDLSVYWYQQSLDQGLQFLIQYYNGEERAKGNILERFSAQQFPDLHSELNLSSLELGDSALYFCASSVGGPLNTEAFFGQGTRLTVV.

V and J are TRBV12-3 or TRBV12-4 and TRBJ2-3; TRBD2 is a possible D gene (8 bases). This CDR3 has 15 residues. V was trimmed by 7 bases and J by 4 bases, leaving 18 bases between them. Here the CDR3 reads CASTQGGLGADTQYF. In nucleotides, the CDR3 is TGTGCCAGCACCCAGGGGGGACTAGGGGCAGATACGCAGTATTTT.

This clonotype was counted only a few times. The CDR3 is CASSWGEETQYF. In DNA form, the CDR3 reads TGTGCCAGCAGCTGGGGGGAGGAGACCCAGTACTTC. V and J are TRBV7-9 and TRBJ2-5, with TRBD2 as a possible D gene (6 bases). The germline gives CDR1 SEHNR, CDR2 FQNEAQ (reference sequence). The CDR3 sequence is 12 residues long. V lost 4 bases, J lost 5 bases, and 8 bases lay in between.

This clonotype was seen repeatedly, ten times or more. J is TRBJ2-3 and V is TRBV20-1; D is possibly TRBD2 (6 bases). V lost 6 bases to trimming and J lost 6 bases, with 22 bases between them. CDR1 and CDR2 (germline): DFQATT, SNEGSKA (reference sequence). This CDR3 contains 15 residues. The CDR3 DNA reads as TGCAGTGCAACGTCCCCCGGGAAGGGGAGGGATACGCAGTATTTT. Its protein is CSATSPGKGRDTQYF.

This clonotype was counted between two and nine times. The rearrangement joins TRBV12-3 or TRBV12-4 to TRBJ2-3; maybe TRBD2 (5 bases). CDR3 length equals 16 residues. Trimming pared 6 bases from V and 0 bases from J, leaving 16 bases between. CDR3 loop: CASRRGLGWSTDTQYF. CDR3 sequence (DNA): TGTGCCAGCAGACGGGGTCTGGGATGGAGCACAGATACGCAGTATTTT.

This clonotype has only a few counts. The rearrangement joins TRBV15 to TRBJ2-3, with D tentatively TRBD2 (6 bases). CDR3 length: 15 residues. Germline V gives CDR1 LNHNV, CDR2 YYDKDF (reference sequence). The V gene lost 8 bases and the J gene lost 1 base, with 16 bases spanning the gap. The CDR3 region has the DNA TGTGCCACCGCCTCCGGAGCGGGCGGCACAGATACGCAGTATTTT. As protein: CATASGAGGTDTQYF.

This clonotype appeared a few times. The chain couples TRBV6-4 to TRBJ2-1, with TRBD1 identical over 11 bases. CDR1 and CDR2 (germline): MRHNA, SNTAGT. The trim removed 3 bases at V and 13 bases at J, leaving 5 bases unmatched. The CDR3 consists of 13 residues. In DNA form, the CDR3 reads TGTGCCAGCAGTGAGTCGGGACAGGGGGTCCAGTTCTTC. Translating gives CASSESGQGVQFF.

This clonotype turned up a few times. The genes are TRBV30 and TRBJ2-1; TRBD2 matches at 8 bases. The CDR3 loop spans 13 amino acids. The germline V gene has CDR1 GTSNPN and CDR2 SVGIG (reference sequence). Trimming at V came to 3 bases and at J to 8 bases, leaving 6 bases not matched to a gene. This chain's CDR3 is CAWRNGGADEQFF. The CDR3 nucleotides are TGTGCCTGGAGGAACGGGGGGGCAGATGAGCAGTTCTTC.

This clonotype was detected only a few times. This rearrangement joins TRBV6-2 or TRBV6-3 to TRBJ1-1; 8 bases agree with TRBD1. V dropped 2 bases and J dropped 8; count of bases not matched to a gene: 4. The CDR3 has 13 amino acids. Germline V gives CDR1 MNHEY, CDR2 SVGEGT. CDR3: CASSYLGTGEAFF. DNA for the CDR3: TGTGCCAGCAGTTACCTTGGGACAGGAGAAGCTTTCTTT.

In its sample, this clonotype was seen a few times. The chain recombines TRBV28 with TRBJ2-7; D might be TRBD1 (5 bases). The V end was cut by 3 bases, the J end by 0 bases, with 12 bases between. The CDR3 runs to 15 residues. CDR1 MDHEN and CDR2 SYDVKM come from the germline V gene. CDR3 DNA sequence: TGTGCCAGCAGTTTGGACACCAGAGACTCCTACGAGCAGTACTTC. Protein product: CASSLDTRDSYEQYF.